This T cell receptor (beta chain) originates from a study of T cells in Graves' hyperthyroidism and ophthalmopathy. General study points: Among thyroid clonotypes expanded above 0.001, most also appeared in blood.

Researchers took RNA transcripts and amplified the TCR beta CDR3 regions from them. An initial round of RT-PCR targeting the TCR CDR3 relied on the HTBI primer set. TCRdb independently ran MiXCR on the multiplex PCR reads; one entry per CDR3 protein. The table has about 700,000 distinct CDR3 sequences, just under 45% seen once. On this clonotype itself: Its antigen is still unknown.

Germline V CDR1 and CDR2: MRHNA, SNTAGT. The CDR3 has 15 amino acids. The V gene lost 2 bases and the J gene lost 7 bases, with 12 bases spanning the gap. Sequencing was carried out using peripheral blood or thyroid tissue (not recorded which). This chain links TRBV6-4 with TRBJ1-6; D unresolved. The TCR was taken from an adult man with Graves' disease, either hyperthyroidism or ophthalmopathy (not recorded which). The CDR3 sequence: CASSDRGTINSPLHF. In DNA, the CDR3 is TGTGCCAGCAGTGACAGAGGTACCATAAATTCACCCCTCCACTTT.